This is a list of T cell receptor beta chains from one sample in a study of siplizumab effects on memory and regulatory T cells. Measured with immunoSEQ multiplex PCR; TCRdb has only the in-frame clones, and not every one. The table has just under 85,000 clones, roughly 87% seen once. Material: Tregs sorted from blood. The origin of the receptors is a human donor in good health. Both conserved end residues are part of each CDR3. The order of the fields is D gene, V gene, clone size, J gene, CDR3 protein, CDR3 DNA. A D gene is named only where the DNA matches it firmly. A clone size is listed for some rows: how often the clone was seen (once, few, many), or a class if it is expanded.

>TRBD1|TRBV12-5|medium-sized|TRBJ2-7
CASGFVGRDFTGGVATYEQYF
TGTGCTAGTGGTTTCGTAGGCCGGGACTTTACAGGGGGAGTGGCGACCTACGAGCAGTACTTC
>NA|TRBV5-1|few|TRBJ2-1
CASSPPLLDNEQFF
TGCGCCAGCAGCCCACCCCTCCTAGACAATGAGCAGTTCTTC
>TRBD1|TRBV9|once|TRBJ2-1
CASSRDRGGEQFF
TGTGCCAGCAGCAGGGACAGGGGTGGTGAGCAGTTCTTC
>NA|TRBV5-3|NA|TRBJ2-7
CARSLDGAGFTQQYF
TGTGCCAGAAGCTTGGATGGGGCCGGGTTTACGCAGCAGTACTTC
>NA|TRBV6-6|NA|TRBJ2-7
CASSRTVGYEQYF
TGTGCCAGCAGTCGGACAGTTGGCTACGAGCAGTACTTC
>NA|TRBV30|NA|TRBJ1-6
CAWSRYRNSPLHF
TGTGCCTGGAGTCGGTACAGAAATTCACCCCTCCACTTT
>TRBD1|TRBV5-6|NA|TRBJ1-6
CASSLGGTAFNSPLHF
TGTGCCAGCAGCCTGGGAGGGACAGCTTTTAATTCACCCCTCCACTTT
>NA|TRBV9|NA|TRBJ2-3
CASSVVGLDTQYF
TGTGCCAGCAGCGTAGTAGGGTTAGATACGCAGTATTTT
>NA|TRBV11-1|NA|TRBJ2-3
CASSLLGTLRTDTQYF
TGTGCCAGCAGCTTATTGGGGACCCTACGCACAGATACGCAGTATTTT
>TRBD1|TRBV14|NA|TRBJ1-2
CASSPMVGTENRGYTF
TGTGCCAGCAGCCCCATGGTCGGGACAGAAAACCGGGGCTACACCTTC
>TRBD1|TRBV6-1|NA|TRBJ1-5
CASSGDRVVQPQHF
TGTGCCAGCAGTGGCGACAGGGTCGTCCAGCCCCAGCATTTT
>NA|TRBV7-6|NA|TRBJ2-1
CASSLGGIQVRNEQFF
TGTGCCAGCAGCTTAGGGGGAATACAGGTTAGAAATGAGCAGTTCTTC
>TRBD1|TRBV2|NA|TRBJ2-7
CASQGQLTYEQYF
TGTGCCAGCCAGGGACAGTTAACCTACGAGCAGTACTTC
>TRBD1|TRBV6-4|few|TRBJ2-7
CASSETGTGGAGEQYF
TGTGCCAGCAGTGAAACCGGGACAGGGGGCGCGGGGGAGCAGTACTTC
>NA|TRBV7-3|NA|TRBJ1-1
CASSPSSGSTEAFF
TGTGCCAGCAGCCCCTCGTCGGGGTCCACTGAAGCTTTCTTT
>NA|TRBV2|NA|TRBJ1-2
CARGATGPYGYTF
TGTGCCAGAGGAGCGACTGGACCATATGGCTACACCTTC
>TRBD2|TRBV5-1|NA|TRBJ2-5
CASSFTSGGSQETQYF
TGCGCCAGCAGCTTTACTAGCGGGGGCTCACAAGAGACCCAGTACTTC
>NA|TRBV5-1|few|TRBJ1-1
CASSLFAEAFF
TGCGCCAGCAGCTTGTTCGCTGAAGCTTTCTTT
>NA|TRBV18|NA|TRBJ1-6
CASSPPGPNSPLHF
TGTGCCAGCTCACCCCCGGGACCCAATTCACCCCTCCACTTT
>NA|TRBV6-6|NA|TRBJ1-2
CASSSDSFYGYTF
TGTGCCAGCAGTTCCGACAGCTTCTATGGCTACACCTTC